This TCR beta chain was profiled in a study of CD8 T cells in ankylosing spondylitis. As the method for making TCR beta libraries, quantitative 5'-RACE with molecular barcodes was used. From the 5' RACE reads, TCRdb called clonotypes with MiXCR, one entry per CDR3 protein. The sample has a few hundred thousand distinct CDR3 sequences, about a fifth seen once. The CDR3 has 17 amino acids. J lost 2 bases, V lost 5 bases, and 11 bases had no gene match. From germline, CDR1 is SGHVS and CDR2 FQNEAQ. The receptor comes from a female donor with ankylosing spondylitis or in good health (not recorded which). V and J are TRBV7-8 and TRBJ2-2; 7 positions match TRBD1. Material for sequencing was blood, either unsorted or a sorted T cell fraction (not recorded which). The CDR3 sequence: CASSPTPGQYNTGELFF. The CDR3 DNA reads TGTGCCAGCAGCCCCACCCCGGGACAGTATAACACCGGGGAGCTGTTTTTT.